This T cell receptor beta chain was sequenced for a study of shared T cell receptors in the human thymus (dated by TCRdb to about 2021). Regarding the study in general: The study investigated the way shared, self-reactive T-cell receptor alpha chains are produced in the human thymus.

This clone came up once. What this receptor recognizes is not known. Base qualities are missing; no much larger clone stands one base away. The germline V gene yields MDHEN for CDR1 and SYDVKM for CDR2. From the cysteine up to the phenylalanine, the CDR3 has a length of 16 residues. Only the CDR3 DNA stays, 48 bases, in frame from base 1. V is clipped by 7 bases and J by 4 bases, and the sequence between their germline boundaries is 22 bases long. Libraries were made using the immunoSEQ multiplex PCR assay. TCRdb provides this immuneACCESS table in a form limited to in-frame rearrangements. Some clones are lacking; in checked studies, under half of them reflect an unresolved V gene, and why the rest are absent is not known. This sample is represented by more than 550,000 clones; about 89% of them were singletons. Roughly 0.0087% of the sample is in the top ten clones. Another study also made use of these data, one on human thymus T cells. That second report states: Donors were immunologically healthy infants undergoing open corrective cardiac surgery for congenital heart defects in Finland. The thymus tissue came from surgical resects taken out during corrective cardiac surgery. Biased V and J gene segment usage appeared to be present in both thymic and peripheral blood repertoires. The related research found that thymic TCR repertoires overlapped highly between unrelated individuals. The study described the TCR alpha and beta repertoires in roughly 8 infant thymus samples and a handful of matching peripheral blood samples. The infant donors were about 7 to 250 days old, and the cohort included more than five males and a couple of females. Thymocytes were released mechanically from tissue and stored at -70 °C as pellets of about 9.5-32 million cells. A QIAsymphony instrument was used to extract genomic DNA from frozen cell pellets. Using the immunoSEQ multiplex PCR assay, the TCRB and TCRAD loci were amplified from a standardized quantity of quality-controlled genomic DNA. The V(D)J region was spanned by amplicons of a length sufficient to cover the CDR3 and to identify V and J genes. The commercial immunoSEQ service was used to sequence amplicons on an Illumina platform. Primer bias and sequencing errors were corrected as previously described, and TCRAD and TCRB definitions were based on the IMGT database. Analysis of the repertoires was done with immunoSEQ Analyzer 3.0 and VDJTools and included basic statistics, V/J segment usage, diversity estimates, rarefaction and pairwise overlap. To estimate diversity, the Chao1, ChaoE, Efron-Thisted, Shannon and inverse Simpson indices were applied, and diversity was also estimated on datasets down-sampled to the smallest sample. Repertoire overlap used strict matching of CDR3 nucleotide sequence, V gene and J gene, with Jaccard-based multidimensional scaling clustering. On average, thymus samples yielded roughly 800,000 unique TCRB clonotypes, whereas blood samples yielded about 80,000.

The TCR comes from a boy under two years old with a congenital heart defect. Donor details come from another sample of the same person, matched by shared clones. This chain is built from TRBV28 and TRBJ2-5; TRBD2 might be the D gene, on 5 matching bases. Sequencing used thymocytes. The bases read TGTGCCAGCACCTTAGCCGGGATCTCAAGTCGAGAGACCCAGTACTTC. Its protein product is CASTLAGISSRETQYF.